This T cell receptor beta chain originates from a study of beta chain features in type 1 diabetes. Overall study findings and caveats: Any PCR bias toward short templates would affect both groups alike.

This clone was seen more than once but under ten times. Its antigen is currently unknown. The entirety of the isolated RNA underwent reverse transcription, so expressed TCRB transcripts were sequenced. The average output of naive, central memory and regulatory T cell samples was several million reads. Method: immunoSEQ multiplex PCR; TCRdb's copy keeps in-frame clones and lacks some. The sample holds more than 300,000 clones, roughly 8% seen once. Trimming took 3 bases from V and 5 from J, leaving 8 bases between them. In germline, CDR1 is DFQATT, CDR2 SNEGSKA (reference sequence). This CDR3 spans 11 amino acids.

Material: central memory CD4+ T cells from blood. The V and J genes are TRBV20-1 and TRBJ2-7; no firm D call. This TCR derives from a woman aged 18-29 years in good health. For the CDR3, the DNA is TGCAGTGCTAGGATTATCCACGAGCAGTACTTC. Its protein is CSARIIHEQYF.